This T cell receptor (beta chain) was sequenced for a study of spatial heterogeneity in lung cancer. Background on the study: Patients with untreated early-stage non-small cell lung cancer, numbering approximately 70, were the donors. Beta-chain sequences were consistently detected more often than alpha-chain sequences. The average appearance count of each unique TCR and UMI combination in raw reads was more than ten.

Time point in this sample: blood at routine non-recurrence follow-up after resection. Extraction of whole RNA from tumor, nontumor lung or frozen PBMC preceded unsorted sequencing. Study-level results: Ubiquitous expanded tumor TCRs appeared in blood more at resection than follow-up.

This clonotype appeared many times. The antigen remains undetermined. TCRdb re-analysed the 5' RACE reads in MiXCR, keeping a single row per CDR3 protein. Among some 110,000 distinct CDR3 sequences, 10% to 15% were seen once, and the ten largest hold around 16%. The sample consisted of PBMCs, taken at follow-up. This clonotype was sampled from a male donor with early-stage non-small cell lung cancer.

CDR3 bases: TGCAGCGTTGTAACAGTCGGGAACATTCAGTACTTC. Translated, it gives CSVVTVGNIQYF. The chain couples TRBV29-1 to TRBJ2-4; D not certain. CDR1 and CDR2 from the germline V gene are SQVTM and ANQGSEA. The CDR3 is 12 residues long. Trimming stripped 4 bases from V and 7 bases from J, with 11 bases between.